This TCR beta chain was retrieved from a study of blood T cell repertoires in COVID-19. Study details: The samples span acute and convalescent COVID-19 from the United States, Italy and Spain. Sources were T cells, B-cell-depleted T cells, or PBMCs; the material itself was cDNA or gDNA.

Under the authors' procedure: Amplification of reference gene primers provided the estimated nucleated cell counts. Data came from immunoSEQ multiplex PCR; TCRdb stores just in-frame clones and leaves some out. V and J calls plus clone size are reproduced from that table; the DNA served to infer D and trimming. This sample has roughly 700,000 clones, with approximately 90% found just once. CDR1 LNHDA and CDR2 SQIVND come from the germline V gene (reference sequence). V shed 10 bases and J shed 4 bases, with 5 bases lying between them. This CDR3 region has 9 residues. The chain has TRBV19 and TRBJ2-7; D not certain. Material for sequencing was peripheral blood. The receptor's source is a woman younger than 35 with acute or convalescent COVID-19. The CDR3 reads CANPYEQYF. The CDR3 DNA sequence: TGTGCCAATCCATACGAGCAGTACTTC.